The sequence of this TCR beta chain was determined in a study of blood T cells in healthy people across ages. Study-wide results and caveats: The diversity estimates, figures obtained from one million T cells, were considered underestimates. The fall in TCR beta diversity per million T cells was roughly linear with age. PBMC samples, being unsorted, prevented any conclusive comparison of naive and antigen-experienced cells.

The CDR3 consists of 17 residues. CDR1 is MNHNS, CDR2 SASEGT, per germline. The second PCR ran roughly 6 to 11 cycles with a sample-barcoded 5' primer and J-beta primers. A single record per CDR3 protein comes from TCRdb applying MiXCR to the 5' RACE reads. The sample yields approximately 810,000 distinct CDR3 sequences, under 30% seen once. On this clonotype: Its matching antigen is unknown. At one end the junction does not follow the germline gene, possibly because of a read error.

Staff drew roughly 10 milliliters of peripheral blood from each donor. What was sequenced was blood. The chain joins TRBV6-1 to TRBJ1-5, with D unresolved. The receptor's source is a woman at least 80 years old in good health. CDR3 protein: CASSPRTVRVGNQPRHF. CDR3 nucleotides: TGTGCCAGCAGTCCCCGGACGGTTCGCGTGGGCAATCAGCCCCGGCATTTT.